This is a list of T cell receptor beta chains from one sample in a study of Ad26.COV2.S vaccination and SARS-CoV-2 variants. Profiled with immunoSEQ multiplex PCR; TCRdb holds only in-frame clones, not every one. In the table there are about 400,000 clones, roughly 90% of which are singletons. The sequencing used peripheral blood, collected in a trial of Ad26.COV2.S vaccine versus placebo. These receptors originate from a person aged 18-60 years who received the Ad26.COV2.S COVID-19 vaccine or a placebo. Both conserved end residues are part of each CDR3. D genes are given only for firm matches. Clone size appears in some rows only: once, few, many, or a class for an expanded clone.

J	V	D	size	DNA	CDR3
TRBJ2-2	TRBV10-1	TRBD2	.	TGCGCCAGCCAGCCGGGACTAGGGTACACCGGGGAGCTGTTTTTT	CASQPGLGYTGELFF
TRBJ1-2	TRBV27	.	.	TGTGCCAGCAGTTTATCCACAGTCACAATTCGCAACTATGGCTACACCTTC	CASSLSTVTIRNYGYTF
TRBJ1-5	TRBV7-8	TRBD1	.	TGTGCCAGCAGCCCAGGGCCGGGACAGTTAACTAATCAGCCCCAGCATTTT	CASSPGPGQLTNQPQHF
TRBJ2-1	TRBV2	TRBD1	.	TGTGCCAGCAGAGGGAACAGGGGTGAGCAGTTCTTC	CASRGNRGEQFF
TRBJ2-7	TRBV30	.	.	TGTGCCTGGAGTAAAGGCTACGAGCAGTACTTC	CAWSKGYEQYF
TRBJ2-7	TRBV7-2	.	.	TGTGCCAGCAGCTTAGGGATCCGGACGGAGTCCTACGAGCAGTACTTC	CASSLGIRTESYEQYF
TRBJ2-1	TRBV13	.	.	TGTGCCAGCAGCTTAGGGGGGCGCTCCTACAATGAGCAGTTCTTC	CASSLGGRSYNEQFF
TRBJ2-5	TRBV3-1/TRBV3-2	.	.	TGTGCCAGCAGCCAGTCGGGACTCCCGGTGGAGACCCAGTACTTC	CASSQSGLPVETQYF
TRBJ1-5	TRBV28	.	.	TGTGCCAGCAGTCCCCAATTGTGGGAACAGCCCCAGCATTTT	CASSPQLWEQPQHF
TRBJ2-7	TRBV5-6	.	.	TGTGCCAGCAGCTTGTTGGGATCCTGGGAGCAGTACTTC	CASSLLGSWEQYF
TRBJ2-1	TRBV24-1	.	.	TGTGCCACCAGTGACCCTACGGGGGATAAAATAAATGAGCAGTTCTTC	CATSDPTGDKINEQFF
TRBJ1-5	TRBV5-1	.	.	TGCGCCAGCAGCTTGGAGGGCGGACGCAATCAGCCCCAGCATTTT	CASSLEGGRNQPQHF
TRBJ2-1	TRBV7-3	.	.	TGTGCCAGCAGCTTAGCAGAGGAGCAGTTCTTC	CASSLAEEQFF
TRBJ2-1	TRBV30	.	.	TGTGCCTGGAGTGAAGTTGCGTATGAGCAGTTCTTC	CAWSEVAYEQFF
TRBJ2-7	TRBV19	TRBD1	.	TGTGCCAGTAGGGACAACGGACAGGGGGCGGGAGAGCAGTACTTC	CASRDNGQGAGEQYF
TRBJ2-5	TRBV9	TRBD2	.	TGTGCCAGCAGCCCCCGGGGGGACGCGAGAGAGACCCAGTACTTC	CASSPRGDARETQYF
TRBJ1-1	TRBV4-1	.	.	TGCGCCAGCAGCCAAGGGGACACGAACACTGAAGCTTTCTTT	CASSQGDTNTEAFF
TRBJ2-7	TRBV7-2	TRBD2	.	TGTGCCAGCAGCTTAGAGGCTAGCGGGAGGTACGAGCAGTACTTC	CASSLEASGRYEQYF
TRBJ1-2	TRBV3-1/TRBV3-2	.	.	TGTGCCAGCAGCCAAGTAGGGTATGGCTACACCTTC	CASSQVGYGYTF
TRBJ1-2	TRBV12-3/TRBV12-4	.	.	TGTGCCAGCAGTTACGACAGTTATGGCTACACCTTC	CASSYDSYGYTF
TRBJ2-1	TRBV11-3	.	.	TGTGCCAGCAGCTCAGGTGGGGGCGATGAGCAGTTCTTC	CASSSGGGDEQFF
TRBJ2-3	TRBV24-1	.	.	TGTGCCACCAGTGATCCAAATCTAGCAGATACGCAGTATTTT	CATSDPNLADTQYF
TRBJ2-1	TRBV19	TRBD2	.	TGTGCCAGTAGTATTTATGCGGGGGGCTCCTACAATGAGCAGTTCTTC	CASSIYAGGSYNEQFF
TRBJ1-1	TRBV9	.	.	TGTGCCAGCAGCGTTAACGTGAACACTGAAGCTTTCTTT	CASSVNVNTEAFF
TRBJ2-3	TRBV6-4	TRBD2	.	TGTGCCAGCGCTTCTCTAGCGGGGGGCACAGATACGCAGTATTTT	CASASLAGGTDTQYF
TRBJ1-1	TRBV28	.	.	TGTGCCATTCGGGACATTTTAAACACTGAAGCTTTCTTT	CAIRDILNTEAFF
TRBJ2-3	TRBV6-1	.	.	TGTGCCAGCAGTGGGTATGCTGGGACCAGGTCGGTTGGGCGTGCAGATACGCAGTATTTT	CASSGYAGTRSVGRADTQYF
TRBJ2-3	TRBV6-1	.	.	TGTGCCAGCAGTGAAGTAGGAGGGGATACGCAGTATTTT	CASSEVGGDTQYF
TRBJ2-1	TRBV3-1/TRBV3-2	TRBD2	.	TGTGCCAGCAGCCTCGGGACTAGCGGGAGGGCCCGCGACAATGAGCAGTTCTTC	CASSLGTSGRARDNEQFF
TRBJ1-2	TRBV9	.	.	TGTGCCAGCAGCGTAGATAGGGGGGATTATGGCTACACCTTC	CASSVDRGDYGYTF
TRBJ1-1	TRBV7-8	.	.	TGTGCCAGCAGCTTAGCGCTCATAGACACTGAAGCTTTCTTT	CASSLALIDTEAFF
TRBJ2-7	TRBV5-5	.	.	TGTGCCAGCAGCCGAAACTACGAGCAGTACTTC	CASSRNYEQYF
TRBJ2-1	TRBV21-1	.	.	TGTGCCAGCAGCAATCCGGGACAGGGTAACAATGAGCAGTTCTTC	CASSNPGQGNNEQFF
TRBJ1-2	TRBV30	.	.	TGTGCCTGGAGTGTACTAGCCCCGGTGCATGGCTACACCTTC	CAWSVLAPVHGYTF
TRBJ2-3	TRBV19	.	few	TGTGCCAGTAGTTGGCAGGAAAGCACAGATACGCAGTATTTT	CASSWQESTDTQYF
TRBJ1-2	TRBV27	.	.	TGTGCCAGCAGTAACGGGGCGGCTCCTAACTATGGCTACACCTTC	CASSNGAAPNYGYTF
TRBJ1-1	TRBV20-1	.	.	TGCAGTGCTAGATCCAACACTGAAGCTTTCTTT	CSARSNTEAFF
TRBJ1-4	TRBV16	.	.	TGTGCCAGCAGCCAGACCGGGACACCTGAAAAACTGTTTTTT	CASSQTGTPEKLFF
TRBJ2-7	TRBV10-3	.	.	TGTGCCATCAGTGAGTCGAGACCCCGGGGCGAGCAGTACTTC	CAISESRPRGEQYF
TRBJ2-5	TRBV5-1	.	.	TGCGCCAGCAGCTTGTGGGGGGCCGGAGTTCGCCAAGAGACCCAGTACTTC	CASSLWGAGVRQETQYF
TRBJ2-7	TRBV9	.	.	TGTGCCAGCAGCTACCGCCCCTCTCGCGAGCAGTACTTC	CASSYRPSREQYF
TRBJ1-1	TRBV29-1	.	.	TGCAGCGTTGCAGGGGACACTGAAGCTTTCTTT	CSVAGDTEAFF
TRBJ2-2	TRBV5-1	TRBD2	.	TGCGCCAGCAGCTTGCTAGCGGGAACCGGGGAGCTGTTTTTT	CASSLLAGTGELFF
TRBJ2-1	TRBV27	.	.	TGTGCCAGCAGTTTAAGGGGCAGACAATCCTACAATGAGCAGTTCTTC	CASSLRGRQSYNEQFF
TRBJ2-7	TRBV30	TRBD2	.	TGTGCCTGTCTAGCGGGAGGGCCCTACGAGCAGTACTTC	CACLAGGPYEQYF
TRBJ2-7	TRBV5-1	.	.	TGCGCCAGCAGCTTGTGGCCAGACTACGAGCAGTACTTC	CASSLWPDYEQYF
TRBJ1-1	TRBV5-1	.	.	TGCGCCAGCAGCTTCTCGCTTATGAACACTGAAGCTTTCTTT	CASSFSLMNTEAFF
TRBJ2-1	TRBV6-2/TRBV6-3	.	.	TGTGCCAGCAGTCCGGGGAACGGGTACAATGAGCAGTTCTTC	CASSPGNGYNEQFF
TRBJ1-1	TRBV4-1	.	few	TGCGCCAGCAGCCTCCGGACCAGACCAATGAACACTGAAGCTTTCTTT	CASSLRTRPMNTEAFF
TRBJ1-4	TRBV28	.	.	TGTGCCAGCAGCCACCTAGAGGGAGCCTCTAATGAAAAACTGTTTTTT	CASSHLEGASNEKLFF
TRBJ2-1	TRBV7-2	.	.	TGTGCCAGCAGCCCCCAGGGCTCCCCCTACAATGAGCAGTTCTTC	CASSPQGSPYNEQFF
TRBJ2-1	TRBV5-1	.	.	TGCGCCAGCAGCTGGGTACCCGGGACCCTCGGGGAGCAGTTCTTC	CASSWVPGTLGEQFF
TRBJ2-1	TRBV6-5	.	.	TGTGCCAGCAGCCCCGGGGACCGAACCTACAATGAGCAGTTCTTC	CASSPGDRTYNEQFF
TRBJ2-5	TRBV7-9	.	.	TGTGCCAGCAGCTCGAGGCTAGCTGAACAAGAGACCCAGTACTTC	CASSSRLAEQETQYF
TRBJ2-1	TRBV19	.	.	TGTGCCAGTAGTCGGGAAGTAATTTACAATGAGCAGTTCTTC	CASSREVIYNEQFF
TRBJ1-4	TRBV5-4	.	.	TGTGCCAGCAGTTCAGGGGCGACAACTAATGAAAAACTGTTTTTT	CASSSGATTNEKLFF
TRBJ2-6	TRBV27	TRBD1	.	TGTGCCAGCAGCTCGACAGGGACAGGGGCCAACGTCCTGACTTTC	CASSSTGTGANVLTF
TRBJ1-4	TRBV19	.	.	TGTGCCAGTAGTCGTCGTAATGAAAAACTGTTTTTT	CASSRRNEKLFF
TRBJ2-3	TRBV21-1	.	.	TGTGCCAGCAGCTTCACGAGGGCTAGCGGGCTCCATAGCACAGATACGCAGTATTTT	CASSFTRASGLHSTDTQYF